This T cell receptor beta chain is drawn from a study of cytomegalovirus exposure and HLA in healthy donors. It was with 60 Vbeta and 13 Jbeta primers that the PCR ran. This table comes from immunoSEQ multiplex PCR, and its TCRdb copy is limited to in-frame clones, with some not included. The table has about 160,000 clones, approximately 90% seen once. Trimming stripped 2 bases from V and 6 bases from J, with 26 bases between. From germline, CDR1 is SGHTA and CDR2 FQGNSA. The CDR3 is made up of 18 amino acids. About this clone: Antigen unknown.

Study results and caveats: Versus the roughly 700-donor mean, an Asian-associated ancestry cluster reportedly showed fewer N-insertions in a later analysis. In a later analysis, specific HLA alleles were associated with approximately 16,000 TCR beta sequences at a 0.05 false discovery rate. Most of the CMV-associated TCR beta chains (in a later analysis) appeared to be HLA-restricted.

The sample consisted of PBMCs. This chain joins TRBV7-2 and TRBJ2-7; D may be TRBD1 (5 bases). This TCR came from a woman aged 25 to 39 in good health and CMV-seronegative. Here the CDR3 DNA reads TGTGCCAGCAGCTTAAGGGGAATAGGGGCTCCCCCCTCCGGCGAGCAGTACTTC. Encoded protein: CASSLRGIGAPPSGEQYF.